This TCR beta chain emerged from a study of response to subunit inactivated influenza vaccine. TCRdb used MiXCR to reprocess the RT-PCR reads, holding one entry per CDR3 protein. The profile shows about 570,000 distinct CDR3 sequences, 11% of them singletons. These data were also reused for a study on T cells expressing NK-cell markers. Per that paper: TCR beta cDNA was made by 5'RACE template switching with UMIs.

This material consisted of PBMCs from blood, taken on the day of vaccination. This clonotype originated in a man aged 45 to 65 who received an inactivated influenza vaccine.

For the CDR3, the DNA is TGTGCCAGCAGCCAAGATCCCCAGGGGGCTGTGGAGACCCAGTACTTC. Its translation: CASSQDPQGAVETQYF. This chain connects TRBV4-2 to TRBJ2-5; 8 bases match TRBD1. After removal of 0 bases from V and 5 bases from J, the junction contained 8 bases not matched to a gene. Germline assignment: CDR1 LGHNA and CDR2 YNFKEQ. The CDR3 is 16 amino acids.